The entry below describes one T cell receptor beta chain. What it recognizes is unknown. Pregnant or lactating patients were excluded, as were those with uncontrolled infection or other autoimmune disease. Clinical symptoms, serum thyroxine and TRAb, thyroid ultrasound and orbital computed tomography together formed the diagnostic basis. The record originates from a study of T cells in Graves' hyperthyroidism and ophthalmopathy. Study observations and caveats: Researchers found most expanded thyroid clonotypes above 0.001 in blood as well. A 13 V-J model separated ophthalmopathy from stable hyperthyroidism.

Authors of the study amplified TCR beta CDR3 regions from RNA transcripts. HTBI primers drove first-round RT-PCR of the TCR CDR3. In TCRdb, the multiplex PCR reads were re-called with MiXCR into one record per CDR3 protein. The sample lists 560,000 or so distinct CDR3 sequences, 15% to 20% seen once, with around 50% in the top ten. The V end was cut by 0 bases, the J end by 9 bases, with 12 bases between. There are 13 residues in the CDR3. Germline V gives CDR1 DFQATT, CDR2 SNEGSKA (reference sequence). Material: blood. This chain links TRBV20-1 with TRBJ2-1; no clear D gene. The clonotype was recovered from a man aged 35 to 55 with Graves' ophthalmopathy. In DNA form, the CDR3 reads TGCAGTGCTAGAGATCCGGCTAGTGGTGAGCAGTTCTTC. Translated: CSARDPASGEQFF.